A single sample gave rise to the 26 T cell receptor beta chains below, sequenced in a study of blood T cell repertoires in COVID-19. TCRdb's copy holds only in-frame clones and misses some; the assay was immunoSEQ multiplex PCR. The sample shows approximately 150,000 clones, roughly 89% of them seen only once. Sequencing was done on a sample of peripheral blood. The receptor source for this set is a woman in her sixties or seventies who had recovered from COVID-19.

This clone was observed a single time. The CDR3 sequence: CASSEGTGSQPQHF. The CDR3 nucleotides read TGCGCCAGCAGCGAAGGGACAGGAAGTCAGCCCCAGCATTTT. The chain uses TRBV5-1 and TRBJ1-5; 8 nucleotides agree with TRBD1. The length of the CDR3 is 14 residues. The germline CDR1 and CDR2 sequences are SGHRS and YFSETQ. V trimming: 4 bases; J trimming: 6 bases; junction bases outside the gene matches: 6. Variable domain in full (rest from reference TRBV5-1 and TRBJ1-5): KAGVTQTPRYLIKTRGQQVTLSCSPISGHRSVSWYQQTPGQGLQFLFEYFSETQRNKGNFPGRFSGRQFSNSRSEMNVSTLELGDSALYLCASSEGTGSQPQHFGDGTRLSIL.

This chain uses TRBV29-1 with TRBJ2-3; no clear D. V lost 1 base and J 0 bases, leaving 8 bases between the germline ends. The V gene's germline CDR1 is SQVTM and CDR2 ANQGSEA. This CDR3 region has 14 residues. CDR3 bases: TGCAGCGTTGAAGGGGCACTTAGCACAGATACGCAGTATTTT. This encodes CSVEGALSTDTQYF.

The chain joins TRBV4-1 to TRBJ2-3; 11 bases line up with TRBD2. The CDR3 is 18 residues long. V shed 1 base and J 2 bases; nucleotides not matched to a gene: 8. Germline V gene data show CDR1 as MGHRA and CDR2 as YSYEKL. For the CDR3, the DNA is TGCGCCAGCAGCCAAGGGTCGGCTAGCGGGGGGATCACAGATACGCAGTATTTT. This encodes CASSQGSASGGITDTQYF.

This clone was seen a few times. This chain uses TRBV5-4 with TRBJ2-1, with 7 bases fitting TRBD2. The ends lost 2 bases at V and 7 bases at J; junction bases unmatched: 9. The CDR3 covers 15 residues. In germline, CDR1 is SGHNT, CDR2 YYREEE (reference sequence). CDR3 in amino acids: CASSFGGVNRNEQFF. The CDR3 DNA reads as TGTGCCAGCAGCTTTGGGGGGGTGAACAGAAATGAGCAGTTCTTC.

The genes are TRBV30 and TRBJ1-4; 8 bases are shared with TRBD1. Germline V gene lookup returns CDR1 GTSNPN and CDR2 SVGIG (reference sequence). The J segment lost 7 bases and the V segment lost 2 bases, leaving 9 bases of the junction unmatched. The CDR3 consists of 15 residues. The CDR3 region is CAWSPPGQDGEKLFF. The CDR3 DNA follows: TGTGCCTGGAGTCCACCGGGACAGGATGGTGAAAAACTGTTTTTT.

The chain combines TRBV18 with TRBJ2-5; the match to TRBD1 covers 8 bases. J gave up 2 bases and V 3 bases, and 8 bases lay outside the gene matches. Per germline, CDR1 KGHSH and CDR2 LQKENI. This CDR3 is 16 amino acids long. The CDR3 spells CASSPQDRAYQETQYF. Here the CDR3 DNA reads TGTGCCAGCTCACCCCAGGACAGGGCTTATCAAGAGACCCAGTACTTC.

This clone was detected only once. The chain recombines TRBV9 with TRBJ2-2; 9 bases line up with TRBD2. CDR1 is SGDLS and CDR2 is YYNGEE in the germline V gene. CDR3 length: 16 amino acids. V trimming: 3 bases; J trimming: 4 bases; junction bases outside the gene matches: 7. The CDR3 here is CASSAMSGGSTGELFF. DNA for the CDR3: TGTGCCAGCAGCGCAATGAGCGGGGGGTCCACCGGGGAGCTGTTTTTT.

The chain is built from TRBV9 and TRBJ2-1, with D perhaps TRBD2 (6 bases). V dropped 4 bases and J dropped 9 bases, with 14 bases sitting between them. The CDR3 consists of 13 residues. Germline V gene data show CDR1 as SGDLS and CDR2 as YYNGEE. Here the CDR3 DNA reads TGTGCCAGCAGCCCGGGTACGCGGGGTGAGCAGTTCTTC. Its protein is CASSPGTRGEQFF.

J is TRBJ2-1 and V is TRBV28; 12 bases are a match to TRBD2. This CDR3 has 19 amino acids. V lost 5 bases and J lost 11; bases outside the gene matches: 22. Germline CDR1 MDHEN, CDR2 SYDVKM. The CDR3 DNA reads TGTGCCAGCAGTCTATACCCTCCAGGGGTACTAGCGGGGGGCCTTCAGCAGTTCTTC. This encodes CASSLYPPGVLAGGLQQFF.

V gene TRBV5-4 combines with J gene TRBJ2-1, with 11 bases that match TRBD2. Germline CDR1 SGHNT, CDR2 YYREEE (reference sequence). CDR3 size: 19 residues. V was pared by 1 base and J by 1 base, with 10 bases of the junction left unmatched. The CDR3: CASSLRVLAGGLSYNEQFF. CDR3 DNA: TGTGCCAGCAGCTTGCGCGTTCTAGCGGGGGGTTTGTCCTACAATGAGCAGTTCTTC.

The chain links TRBV7-9 to TRBJ2-1; a weak D match, TRBD2 (6 bases). The CDR3 covers 15 residues. CDR1 and CDR2 (germline): SEHNR, FQNEAQ (reference sequence). V lost 4 bases and J lost 6, with 16 bases in between. CDR3 in amino acids: CASSSGVLAGNEQFF. CDR3 coding DNA: TGTGCCAGCAGCTCGGGGGTTTTGGCGGGCAATGAGCAGTTCTTC.

V usage is TRBV7-9 and J usage is TRBJ2-3; no definite D call. This CDR3 region has 13 residues. Trimming stripped 5 bases from V and 5 bases from J, with 11 bases between. Looked up from germline, CDR1 is SEHNR and CDR2 is FQNEAQ (reference sequence). CDR3 amino acids: CASSVLSGDTQYF. The CDR3 DNA reads TGTGCCAGCAGCGTCCTTTCGGGAGATACGCAGTATTTT.

This rearrangement joins TRBV7-9 to TRBJ2-2; D is unresolved. The CDR3 is 14 residues long. Germline V gives CDR1 SEHNR, CDR2 FQNEAQ (reference sequence). V lost 2 bases and J 8 bases, leaving 12 bases between the germline ends. CDR3 in amino acids: CASSLFPARGELFF. CDR3 DNA: TGTGCCAGCAGCTTATTTCCGGCGCGGGGGGAGCTGTTTTTT.

This clone was found a few times. The rearrangement joins TRBV7-9 to TRBJ2-4; D may be TRBD2 (7 bases). Trimming removed 4 bases at V and 6 bases at J, with 16 bases between. The CDR3 has 15 amino acids. Germline-derived CDR1 and CDR2 are SEHNR and FQNEAQ (reference sequence). This chain's CDR3 is CASSWTVGGRNIQYF. CDR3 in DNA: TGTGCCAGCAGCTGGACAGTCGGGGGGCGAAACATTCAGTACTTC.

The chain combines TRBV5-1 with TRBJ2-4; a possible D gene is TRBD1 (5 bases). The V end was cut by 3 bases, the J end by 6 bases, with 13 bases between. In germline, CDR1 is SGHRS, CDR2 YFSETQ. The CDR3 spans 14 residues. This CDR3 reads CASSSQGPLNIQYF. In nucleotides, the CDR3 is TGCGCCAGCAGCTCTCAGGGCCCGTTAAACATTCAGTACTTC.

Only one count was recorded for this clone. The chain combines TRBV18 with TRBJ1-2, with 7 nucleotides matching TRBD1. Looked up from germline, CDR1 is KGHSH and CDR2 is LQKENI. The junction had 6 bases not matched to a gene; V was cut back by 5 bases and J by 6 bases. The CDR3 extends over 13 amino acids. CDR3 sequence: CASSTTGSHGYTF. The CDR3 region has the DNA TGTGCCAGCTCAACGACAGGGAGCCATGGCTACACCTTC.

This clone has more than one count but fewer than ten. The chain recombines TRBV4-1 with TRBJ1-5, with D maybe TRBD1 (5 bases). The CDR3 runs to 14 residues. V lost 7 bases to trimming and J lost 0 bases, with 10 bases between them. Germline V CDR1 and CDR2: MGHRA, YSYEKL. The CDR3 loop reads CASTPTVSNQPQHF. The CDR3, as DNA: TGCGCCAGCACCCCGACAGTTAGCAATCAGCCCCAGCATTTT.

The chain uses TRBV19 and TRBJ1-6, with 9 nucleotides matching TRBD1. Germline CDR1 reads LNHDA; CDR2 reads SQIVND (reference sequence). J gave up 7 bases and V 5 bases, and 9 bases lay outside the gene matches. The length of the CDR3 is 16 residues. Here the CDR3 DNA reads TGTGCCAGTAGTGCGGGACAGGGCCGGAGCAATTCACCCCTCCACTTT. Protein sequence: CASSAGQGRSNSPLHF.

The rearrangement uses TRBV14 and TRBJ1-3; D is possibly TRBD1 (5 bases). Germline lookup yields CDR1 SGHDN and CDR2 FVKESK. V was pared by 1 base and J by 1 base, with 5 bases between. The CDR3 has 14 residues. The CDR3 is CASSQAGSGNTIYF. The CDR3, as DNA: TGTGCCAGCAGCCAAGCAGGGTCTGGAAACACCATATATTTT.

J is TRBJ1-2 and V is TRBV6-5; weak D call: TRBD1 (5 bases). Germline V gene sequence: CDR1 MNHEY, CDR2 SVGAGI. This CDR3 is 14 amino acids long. V lost 7 bases, J lost 4 bases, and 16 bases lay in between. Here the CDR3 reads CASTVAGRGYGYTF. Here the CDR3 DNA reads TGTGCCAGCACCGTCGCGGGACGCGGCTATGGCTACACCTTC.

The chain carries TRBV3-1 (or the pseudogene TRBV3-2) and TRBJ1-2; 7 nucleotides align to TRBD1. The CDR3 contains 16 residues. The ends lost 4 bases at V and 5 bases at J; junction bases unmatched: 13. Germline CDR1 LGHDT, CDR2 YNNKEL (reference sequence). This CDR3 reads CASSPKEQGGSYGYTF. The CDR3 nucleotides are TGTGCCAGCAGCCCCAAGGAGCAGGGGGGCTCTTATGGCTACACCTTC.

V usage is TRBV2 and J usage is TRBJ2-5, with 10 nucleotides matching TRBD2. V shed 7 bases, J shed 5 bases, and the junction held 10 bases outside the gene matches. CDR1 is SNHLY, CDR2 FYNNEI, per germline. This CDR3 contains 15 residues. CDR3 protein: CASTRTSGAGETQYF. The DNA for the CDR3 is TGTGCCAGCACGAGAACTAGCGGGGCCGGGGAGACCCAGTACTTC.

This chain joins TRBV7-6 and TRBJ2-5, with no clear D. V was clipped by 3 bases and J by 6 bases, with 11 bases between them. Germline V gives CDR1 SGHVS, CDR2 FNYEAQ. The CDR3 length is 13 residues. CDR3 nucleotide sequence: TGTGCCAGCAGCTTTGTCCAGGCCCAGACCCAGTACTTC. This sequence encodes CASSFVQAQTQYF.

This chain connects TRBV19 to TRBJ2-3; the match to TRBD1 covers 10 bases. CDR3 size: 16 residues. The germline V gene has CDR1 LNHDA and CDR2 SQIVND (reference sequence). The trim removed 3 bases at V and 3 bases at J, leaving 6 bases unmatched. CDR3 nucleotide sequence: TGTGCCAGTAGTATGGGACAGGGGTTCGTGACAGATACGCAGTATTTT. Translated: CASSMGQGFVTDTQYF.

This chain joins TRBV28 and TRBJ2-1; 12 positions match TRBD1. Looked up from germline, CDR1 is MDHEN and CDR2 is SYDVKM. This CDR3 has 17 residues. V dropped 5 bases and J dropped 8; count of bases not matched to a gene: 13. Here the CDR3 DNA reads TGTGCCAGCAGTGTAAACCTCGGGACAGGGGGCTCGGATGAGCAGTTCTTC. Residues: CASSVNLGTGGSDEQFF.

This chain uses TRBV5-1 with TRBJ2-1; 9 nucleotides align to TRBD1. After removal of 4 bases from V and 5 bases from J, the junction contained 10 bases not matched to a gene. The CDR3 runs 16 residues. Looked up from germline, CDR1 is SGHRS and CDR2 is YFSETQ. CDR3 loop: CASSKDPRDRDNEQFF. The CDR3 DNA sequence: TGCGCCAGCAGCAAGGACCCCCGGGACAGGGACAATGAGCAGTTCTTC.